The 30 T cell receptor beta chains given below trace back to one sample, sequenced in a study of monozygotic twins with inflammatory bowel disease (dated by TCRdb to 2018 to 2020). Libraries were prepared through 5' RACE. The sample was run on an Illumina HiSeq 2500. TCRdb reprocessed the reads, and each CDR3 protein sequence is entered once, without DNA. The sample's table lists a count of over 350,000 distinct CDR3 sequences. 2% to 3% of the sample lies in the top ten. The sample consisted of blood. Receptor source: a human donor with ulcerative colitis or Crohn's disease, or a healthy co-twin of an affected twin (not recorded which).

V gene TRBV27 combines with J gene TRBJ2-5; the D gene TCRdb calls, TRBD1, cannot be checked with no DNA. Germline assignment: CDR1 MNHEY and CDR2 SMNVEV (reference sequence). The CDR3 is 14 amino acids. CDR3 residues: CASSHQGSSETQYF.

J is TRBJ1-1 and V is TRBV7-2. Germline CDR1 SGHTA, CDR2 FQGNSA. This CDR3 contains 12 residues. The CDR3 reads CASSFGFAEAFF.

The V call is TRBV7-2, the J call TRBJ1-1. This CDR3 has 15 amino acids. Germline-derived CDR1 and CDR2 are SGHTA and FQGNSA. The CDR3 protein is CASSYILGQNTEAFF.

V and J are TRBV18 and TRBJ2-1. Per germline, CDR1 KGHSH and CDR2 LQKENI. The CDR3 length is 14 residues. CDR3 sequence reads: CASSPKNDDDEQFF.

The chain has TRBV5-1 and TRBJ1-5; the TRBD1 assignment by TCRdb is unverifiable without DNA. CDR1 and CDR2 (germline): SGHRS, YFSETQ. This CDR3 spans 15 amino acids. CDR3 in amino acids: CASSPETGGAQPQHF.

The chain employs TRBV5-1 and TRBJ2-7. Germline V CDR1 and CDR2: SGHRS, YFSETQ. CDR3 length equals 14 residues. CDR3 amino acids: CASSLRVGPYEQYF.

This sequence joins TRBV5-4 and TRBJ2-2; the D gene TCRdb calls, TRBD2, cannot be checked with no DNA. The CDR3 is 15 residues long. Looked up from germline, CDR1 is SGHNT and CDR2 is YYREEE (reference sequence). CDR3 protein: CASSLPGSLGGELFF. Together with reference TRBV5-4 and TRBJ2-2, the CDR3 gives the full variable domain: ETGVTQSPTHLIKTRGQQVTLRCSSQSGHNTVSWYQQALGQGPQFIFQYYREEENGRGNFPPRFSGLQFPNYSSELNVNALELDDSALYLCASSLPGSLGGELFFGEGSRLTVL.

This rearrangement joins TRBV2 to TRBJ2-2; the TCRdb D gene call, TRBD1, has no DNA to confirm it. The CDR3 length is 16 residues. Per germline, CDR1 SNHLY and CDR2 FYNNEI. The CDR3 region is CASSRARDINTGELFF.

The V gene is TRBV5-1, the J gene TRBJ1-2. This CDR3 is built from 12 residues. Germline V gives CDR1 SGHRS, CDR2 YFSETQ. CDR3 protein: CASSLNFYGYTF. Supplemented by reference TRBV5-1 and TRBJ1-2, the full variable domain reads KAGVTQTPRYLIKTRGQQVTLSCSPISGHRSVSWYQQTPGQGLQFLFEYFSETQRNKGNFPGRFSGRQFSNSRSEMNVSTLELGDSALYLCASSLNFYGYTFGSGTRLTVV.

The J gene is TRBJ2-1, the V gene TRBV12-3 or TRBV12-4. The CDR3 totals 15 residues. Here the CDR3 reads CASSRSGGSYNEQFF.

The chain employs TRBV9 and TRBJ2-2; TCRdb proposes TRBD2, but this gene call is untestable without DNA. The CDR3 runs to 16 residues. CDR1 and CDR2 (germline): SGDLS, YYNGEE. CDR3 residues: CASSVSGGAGTGELFF.

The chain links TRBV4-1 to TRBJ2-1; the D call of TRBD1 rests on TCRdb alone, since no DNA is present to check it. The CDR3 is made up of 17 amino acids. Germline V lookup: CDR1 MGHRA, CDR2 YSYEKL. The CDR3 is CASSQKRLNRLYNEQFF.

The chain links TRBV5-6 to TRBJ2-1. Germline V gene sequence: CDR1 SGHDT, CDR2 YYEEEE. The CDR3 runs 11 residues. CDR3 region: CASRRSSEQFF.

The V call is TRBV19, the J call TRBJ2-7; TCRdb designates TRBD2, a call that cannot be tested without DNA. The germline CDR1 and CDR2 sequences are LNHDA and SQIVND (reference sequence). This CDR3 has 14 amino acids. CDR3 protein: CASSTSFGGYEQYF.

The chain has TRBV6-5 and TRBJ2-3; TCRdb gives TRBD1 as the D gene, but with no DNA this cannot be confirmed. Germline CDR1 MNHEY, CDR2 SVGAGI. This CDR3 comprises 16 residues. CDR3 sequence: CASRRPGVMKTDTQYF.

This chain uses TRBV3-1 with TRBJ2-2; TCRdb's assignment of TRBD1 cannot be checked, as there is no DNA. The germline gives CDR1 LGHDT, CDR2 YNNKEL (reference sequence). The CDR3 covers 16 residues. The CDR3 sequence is CASSQLGQLNTGELFF.

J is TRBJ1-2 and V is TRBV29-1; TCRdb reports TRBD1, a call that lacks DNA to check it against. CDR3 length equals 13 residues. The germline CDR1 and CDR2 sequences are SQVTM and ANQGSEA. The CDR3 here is CSVETPGTHGYTF.

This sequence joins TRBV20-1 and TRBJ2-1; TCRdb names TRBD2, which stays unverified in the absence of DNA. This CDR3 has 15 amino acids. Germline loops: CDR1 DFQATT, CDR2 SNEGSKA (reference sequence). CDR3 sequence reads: CSARDGTSRNNEQFF.

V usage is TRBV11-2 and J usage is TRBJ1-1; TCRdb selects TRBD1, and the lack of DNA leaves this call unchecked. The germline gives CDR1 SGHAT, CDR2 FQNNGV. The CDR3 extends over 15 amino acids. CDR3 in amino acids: CASSDRVQGNTEAFF.

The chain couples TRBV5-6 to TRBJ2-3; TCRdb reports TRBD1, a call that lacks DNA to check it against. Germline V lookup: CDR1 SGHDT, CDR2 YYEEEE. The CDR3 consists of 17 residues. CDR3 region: CASSLVWGASSTDTQYF.

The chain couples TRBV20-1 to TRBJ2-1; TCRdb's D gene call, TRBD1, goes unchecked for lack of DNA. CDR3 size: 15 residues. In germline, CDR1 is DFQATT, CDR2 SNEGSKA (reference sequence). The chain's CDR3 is CSARDPGTGYNEQFF.

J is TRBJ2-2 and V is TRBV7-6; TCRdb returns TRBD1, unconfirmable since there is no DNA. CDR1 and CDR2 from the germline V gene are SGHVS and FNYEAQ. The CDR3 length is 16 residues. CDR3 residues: CASSPGASPNTGELFF.

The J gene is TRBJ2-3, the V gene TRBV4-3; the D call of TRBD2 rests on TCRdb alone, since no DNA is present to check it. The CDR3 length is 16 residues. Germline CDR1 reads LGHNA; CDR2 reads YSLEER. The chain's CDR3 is CASSQGLADRTDTQYF.

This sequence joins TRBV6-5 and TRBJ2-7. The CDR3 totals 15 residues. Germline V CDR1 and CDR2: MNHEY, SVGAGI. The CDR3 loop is CASSYSRGDAYEQYF.

The CDR3 spells CASSYRQGDNEQFF. V usage is TRBV6-5 and J usage is TRBJ2-1; TCRdb outputs TRBD1, but without DNA this stays unchecked. CDR3 length: 14 residues. Per germline, CDR1 MNHEY and CDR2 SVGAGI.

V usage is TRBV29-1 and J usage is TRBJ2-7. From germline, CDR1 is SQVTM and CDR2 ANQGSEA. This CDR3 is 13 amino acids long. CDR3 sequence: CSVVEGRAYEQYF.

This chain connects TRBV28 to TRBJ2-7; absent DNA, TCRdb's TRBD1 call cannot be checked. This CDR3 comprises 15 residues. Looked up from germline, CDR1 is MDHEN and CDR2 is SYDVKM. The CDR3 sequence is CASGRGGGISYEQYF.

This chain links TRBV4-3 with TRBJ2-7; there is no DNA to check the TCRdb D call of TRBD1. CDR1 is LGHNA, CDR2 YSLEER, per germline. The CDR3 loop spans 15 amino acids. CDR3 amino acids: CASSPTGAKSYEQYF.

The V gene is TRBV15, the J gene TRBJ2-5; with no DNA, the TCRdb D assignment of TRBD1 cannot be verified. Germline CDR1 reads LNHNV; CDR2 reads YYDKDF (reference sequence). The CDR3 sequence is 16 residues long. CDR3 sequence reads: CATSRGPGQGFETQYF.

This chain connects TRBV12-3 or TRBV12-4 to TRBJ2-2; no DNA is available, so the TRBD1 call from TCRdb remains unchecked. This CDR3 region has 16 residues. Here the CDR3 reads CASSLRDRENTGELFF.